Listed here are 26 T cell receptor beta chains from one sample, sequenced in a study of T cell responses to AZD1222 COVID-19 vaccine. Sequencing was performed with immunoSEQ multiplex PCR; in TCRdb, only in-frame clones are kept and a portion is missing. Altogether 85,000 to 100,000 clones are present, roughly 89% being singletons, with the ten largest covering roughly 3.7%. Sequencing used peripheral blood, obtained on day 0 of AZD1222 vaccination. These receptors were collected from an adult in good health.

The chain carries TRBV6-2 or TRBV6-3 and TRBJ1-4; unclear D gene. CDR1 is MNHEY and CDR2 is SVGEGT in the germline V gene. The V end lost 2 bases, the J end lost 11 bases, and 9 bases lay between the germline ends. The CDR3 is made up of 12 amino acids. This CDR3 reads CASSYLPGKLFF. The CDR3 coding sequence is TGTGCCAGCAGTTACCTCCCCGGTAAACTGTTTTTT.

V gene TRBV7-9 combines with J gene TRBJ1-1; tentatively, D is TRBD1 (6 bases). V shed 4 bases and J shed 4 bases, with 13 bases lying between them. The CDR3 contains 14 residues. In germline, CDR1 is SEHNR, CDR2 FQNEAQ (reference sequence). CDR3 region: CASSWGMGATEAFF. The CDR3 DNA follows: TGTGCCAGCAGCTGGGGTATGGGGGCCACTGAAGCTTTCTTT.

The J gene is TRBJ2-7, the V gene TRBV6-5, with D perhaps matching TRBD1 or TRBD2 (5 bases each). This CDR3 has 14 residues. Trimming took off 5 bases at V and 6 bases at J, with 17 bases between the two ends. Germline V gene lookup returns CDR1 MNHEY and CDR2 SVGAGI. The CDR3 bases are TGTGCCAGCAGTCCCGGGACCCATCGGGTCGAGCAGTACTTC. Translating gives CASSPGTHRVEQYF.

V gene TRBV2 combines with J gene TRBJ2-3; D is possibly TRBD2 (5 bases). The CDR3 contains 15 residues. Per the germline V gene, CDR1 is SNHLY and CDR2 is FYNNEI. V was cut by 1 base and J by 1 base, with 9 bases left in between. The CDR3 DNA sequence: TGTGCCAGCAGTGAAGGCGGGTGGGGCACAGATACGCAGTATTTT. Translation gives CASSEGGWGTDTQYF.

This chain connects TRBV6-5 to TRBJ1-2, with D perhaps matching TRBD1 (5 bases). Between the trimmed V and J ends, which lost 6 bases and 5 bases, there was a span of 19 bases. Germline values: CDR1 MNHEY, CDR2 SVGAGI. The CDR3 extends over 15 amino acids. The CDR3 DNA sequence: TGTGCCAGCAGCCAGACAGTAGTCGGTAGTTATGGCTACACCTTC. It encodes CASSQTVVGSYGYTF.

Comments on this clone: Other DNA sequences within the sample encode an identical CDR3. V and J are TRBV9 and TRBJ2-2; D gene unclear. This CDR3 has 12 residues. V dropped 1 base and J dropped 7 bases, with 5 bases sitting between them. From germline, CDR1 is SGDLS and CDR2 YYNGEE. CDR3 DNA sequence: TGTGCCAGCAGCGTATCTGACGGGGAGCTGTTTTTT. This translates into CASSVSDGELFF.

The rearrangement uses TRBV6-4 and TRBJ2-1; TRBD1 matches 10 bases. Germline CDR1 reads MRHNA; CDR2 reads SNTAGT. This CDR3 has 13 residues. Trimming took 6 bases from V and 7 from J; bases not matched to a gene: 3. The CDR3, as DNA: TGTGCCAGCAGGACAGGGGGCCCAAATGAGCAGTTCTTC. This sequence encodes CASRTGGPNEQFF.

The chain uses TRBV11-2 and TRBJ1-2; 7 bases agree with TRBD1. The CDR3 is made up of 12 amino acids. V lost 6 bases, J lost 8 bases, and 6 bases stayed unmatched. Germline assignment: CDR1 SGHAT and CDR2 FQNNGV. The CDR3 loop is CASSYRGAGYTF. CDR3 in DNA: TGTGCCAGCAGTTACAGGGGCGCGGGCTACACCTTC.

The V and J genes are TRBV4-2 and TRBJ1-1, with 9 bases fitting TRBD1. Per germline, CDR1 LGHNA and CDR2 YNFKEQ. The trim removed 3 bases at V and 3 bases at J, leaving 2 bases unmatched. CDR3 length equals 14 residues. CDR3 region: CASSHWTGDTEAFF. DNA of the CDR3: TGTGCCAGCAGCCACTGGACAGGGGACACTGAAGCTTTCTTT.

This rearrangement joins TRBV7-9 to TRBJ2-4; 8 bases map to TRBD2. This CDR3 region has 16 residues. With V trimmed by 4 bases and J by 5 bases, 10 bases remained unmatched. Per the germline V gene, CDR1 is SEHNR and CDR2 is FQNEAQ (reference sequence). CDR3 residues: CASSSRRGGGENIQYF. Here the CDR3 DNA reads TGTGCCAGCAGCTCGCGCCGGGGGGGTGGCGAAAACATTCAGTACTTC.

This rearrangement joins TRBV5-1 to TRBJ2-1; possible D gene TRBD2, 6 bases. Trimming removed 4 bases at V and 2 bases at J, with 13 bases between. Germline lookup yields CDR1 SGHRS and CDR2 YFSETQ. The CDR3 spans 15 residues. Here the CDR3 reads CASSELAQTYNEQFF. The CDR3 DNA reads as TGCGCCAGCAGCGAGCTAGCGCAGACCTACAATGAGCAGTTCTTC.

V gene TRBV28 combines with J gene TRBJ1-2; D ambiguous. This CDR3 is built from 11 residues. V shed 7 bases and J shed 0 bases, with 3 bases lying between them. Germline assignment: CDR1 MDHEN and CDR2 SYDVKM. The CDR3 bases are TGTGCCAGCAACTCTAACTATGGCTACACCTTC. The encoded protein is CASNSNYGYTF.

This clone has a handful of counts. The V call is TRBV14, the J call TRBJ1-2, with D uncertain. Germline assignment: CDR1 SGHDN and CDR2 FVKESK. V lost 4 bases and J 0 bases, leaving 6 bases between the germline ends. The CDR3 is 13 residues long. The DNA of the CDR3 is TGTGCCAGCAGCCTCGGGACTAACTATGGCTACACCTTC. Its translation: CASSLGTNYGYTF.

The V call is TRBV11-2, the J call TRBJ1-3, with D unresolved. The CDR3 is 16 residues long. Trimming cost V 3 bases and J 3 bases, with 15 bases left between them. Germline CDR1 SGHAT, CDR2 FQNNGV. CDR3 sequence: CASSFSWGVDGNTIYF. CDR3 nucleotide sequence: TGTGCCAGCAGCTTCAGTTGGGGTGTGGATGGAAACACCATATATTTT.

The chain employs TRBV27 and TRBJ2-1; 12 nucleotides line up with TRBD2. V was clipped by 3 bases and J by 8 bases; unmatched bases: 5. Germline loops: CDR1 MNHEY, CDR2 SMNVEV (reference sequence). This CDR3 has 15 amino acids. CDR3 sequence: CASSFTSGGFHEQFF. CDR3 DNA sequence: TGTGCCAGCAGTTTTACTAGCGGGGGGTTCCATGAGCAGTTCTTC.

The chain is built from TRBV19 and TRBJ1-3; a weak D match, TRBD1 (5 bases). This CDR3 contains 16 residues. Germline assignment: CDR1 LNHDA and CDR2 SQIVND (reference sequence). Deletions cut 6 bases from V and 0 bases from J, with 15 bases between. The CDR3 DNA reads TGTGCCAGTAGGTACAGGACCTCATACTCTGGAAACACCATATATTTT. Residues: CASRYRTSYSGNTIYF.

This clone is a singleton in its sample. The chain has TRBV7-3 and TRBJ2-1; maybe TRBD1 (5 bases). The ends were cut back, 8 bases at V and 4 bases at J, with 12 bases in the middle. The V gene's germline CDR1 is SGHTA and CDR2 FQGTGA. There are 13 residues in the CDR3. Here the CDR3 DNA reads TGTGCCAGCGGTAGGGGATCATACAATGAGCAGTTCTTC. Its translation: CASGRGSYNEQFF. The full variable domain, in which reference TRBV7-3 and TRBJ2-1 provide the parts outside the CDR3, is GAGVSQTPSNKVTEKGKYVELRCDPISGHTALYWYRQSLGQGPEFLIYFQGTGAADDSGLPNDRFFAVRPEGSVSTLKIQRTERGDSAVYLCASGRGSYNEQFFGPGTRLTVL.

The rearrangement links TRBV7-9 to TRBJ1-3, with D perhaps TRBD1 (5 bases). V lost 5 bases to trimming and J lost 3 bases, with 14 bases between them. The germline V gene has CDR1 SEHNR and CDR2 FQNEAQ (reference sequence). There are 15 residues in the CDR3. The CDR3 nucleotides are TGTGCCAGCAGCCCAGAGGGGTTCCGTGGAAACACCATATATTTT. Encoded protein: CASSPEGFRGNTIYF.

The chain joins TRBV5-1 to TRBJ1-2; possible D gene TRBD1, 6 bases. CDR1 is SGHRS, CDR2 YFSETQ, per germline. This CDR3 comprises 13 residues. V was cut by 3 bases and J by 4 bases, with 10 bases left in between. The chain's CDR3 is CASSSGQIYGYTF. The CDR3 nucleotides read TGCGCCAGCAGCTCAGGACAGATCTATGGCTACACCTTC.

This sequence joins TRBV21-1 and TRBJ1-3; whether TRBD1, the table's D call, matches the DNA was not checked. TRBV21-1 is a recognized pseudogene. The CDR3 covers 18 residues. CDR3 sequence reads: CASKGRSHRGKSGNTIYF. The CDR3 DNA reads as TGTGCCAGCAAAGGTAGGTCTCACAGGGGGAAATCTGGAAACACCATATATTTT.

CDR3 amino acids: CASSLASGGPGRETQYF. Written as DNA, the CDR3 is TGTGCCAGCAGCCTCGCTAGCGGGGGACCCGGGCGAGAGACCCAGTACTTC. The chain is built from TRBV7-9 and TRBJ2-5; TRBD2 matches 10 bases. Per germline, CDR1 SEHNR and CDR2 FQNEAQ (reference sequence). With 5 bases clipped from V and 4 bases from J, the junction kept 13 bases outside the gene matches. This CDR3 region has 17 residues.

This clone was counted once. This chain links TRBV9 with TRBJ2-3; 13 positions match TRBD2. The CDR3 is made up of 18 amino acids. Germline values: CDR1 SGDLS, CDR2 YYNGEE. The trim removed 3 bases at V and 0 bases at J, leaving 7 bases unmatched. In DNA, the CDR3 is TGTGCCAGCAGCGCCAGACTAGCGGGGGGCCAGAGCACAGATACGCAGTATTTT. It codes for CASSARLAGGQSTDTQYF.

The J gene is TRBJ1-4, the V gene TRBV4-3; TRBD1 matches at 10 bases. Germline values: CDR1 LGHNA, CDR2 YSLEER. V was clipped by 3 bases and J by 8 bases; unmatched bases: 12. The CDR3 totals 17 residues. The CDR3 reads CASSQTGGVGAVEKLFF. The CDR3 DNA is TGCGCCAGCAGCCAGACAGGGGGCGTTGGAGCGGTGGAAAAACTGTTTTTT.

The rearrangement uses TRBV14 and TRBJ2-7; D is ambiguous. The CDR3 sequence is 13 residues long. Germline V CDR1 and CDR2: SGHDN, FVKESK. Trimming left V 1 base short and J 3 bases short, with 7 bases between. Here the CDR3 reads CASSQGTNYEQYF. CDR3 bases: TGTGCCAGCAGCCAAGGGACCAACTACGAGCAGTACTTC.

The CDR3 nucleotides are TGTGCCAGCAGTGACTCCAGCGGGGGGGCCACCGAGACCCAGTACTTC. Translating it yields CASSDSSGGATETQYF. The chain joins TRBV6-4 to TRBJ2-5; 10 nucleotides agree with TRBD2. The CDR3 consists of 16 residues. V lost 0 bases and J lost 5; bases outside the gene matches: 6. Germline V gene sequence: CDR1 MRHNA, CDR2 SNTAGT.

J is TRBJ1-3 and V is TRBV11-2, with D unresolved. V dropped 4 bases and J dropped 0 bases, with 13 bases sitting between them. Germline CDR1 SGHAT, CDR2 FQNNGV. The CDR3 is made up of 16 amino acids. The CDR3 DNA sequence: TGTGCCAGCAGCTCCCTCAAGGCAGCCTCTGGAAACACCATATATTTT. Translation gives CASSSLKAASGNTIYF.